The rows below give T cell receptor beta chains drawn from one sample of a study of T cell responses to AZD1222 COVID-19 vaccine. The method was immunoSEQ multiplex PCR; TCRdb's version includes in-frame clones alone and lacks a portion of them. The sample consists of approximately 92,000 clones, roughly 91% of them appearing once. This specimen consisted of peripheral blood, obtained on day 0 of AZD1222 vaccination. The receptors derive from an adult in good health. Both conserved end residues are part of each CDR3. The D gene is left open where the match is weak. The size entry is marked missing in some rows and otherwise reads once, few, many or a size class.

d_call,clone_size,v_call,j_call,cdr3_nt,cdr3_aa
NA,NA,TRBV19,TRBJ2-2,TGTGCCAGTAGTATCAACAGGCGGGCGAACACCGGGGAGCTGTTTTTT,CASSINRRANTGELFF
NA,NA,TRBV6-5,TRBJ1-5,TGTGCCAGCAGTTACCGCAGGGGCAATCAGCCCCAGCATTTT,CASSYRRGNQPQHF
NA,NA,TRBV18,TRBJ2-1,TGTGCCAGCTCACCACGGTCGGGGGAAGGGAACTACAATGAGCAGTTCTTC,CASSPRSGEGNYNEQFF
NA,once,TRBV7-2,TRBJ2-2,TGTGCCAGCAGTCCGTTCCGGGGCGGGGTCACCGGGGAGCTGTTTTTT,CASSPFRGGVTGELFF
NA,NA,TRBV5-1,TRBJ1-5,TGCGCCATTTGTGACAGGTCTTATAGCAATCAGCCCCAGCATTTT,CAICDRSYSNQPQHF
NA,NA,TRBV19,TRBJ1-2,TGTGCCAGTAGTATTTCCGGCCTCTCTAACTATGGCTACACCTTC,CASSISGLSNYGYTF
NA,NA,TRBV7-2,TRBJ1-1,TGTGCCAGCCAACCCTGGGGAGGCACTGAAGCTTTCTTT,CASQPWGGTEAFF
NA,NA,TRBV28,TRBJ1-3,TGTGCCAGCAGTTTACGGGGCCTCTCTGGAAACACCATATATTTT,CASSLRGLSGNTIYF
NA,NA,TRBV7-2,TRBJ1-1,TGTGCCAGCAGCTTAATACAGAACACTGAAGCTTTCTTT,CASSLIQNTEAFF
TRBD2,NA,TRBV5-1,TRBJ2-1,TGCGCCAGCAGAAGCGGGGGGCGCGGGAATGAGCAGTTCTTC,CASRSGGRGNEQFF
NA,NA,TRBV4-3,TRBJ1-2,TGCGCCAGCAGCCAAGATACGATCGGGGGGCGCGGCTACACCTTC,CASSQDTIGGRGYTF
NA,NA,TRBV12-3/TRBV12-4,TRBJ1-3,TGTGCCAGCCTGATGACAGGCTCGGACACCATATATTTT,CASLMTGSDTIYF
NA,NA,TRBV30,TRBJ1-1,TGTGCCTGGAACTACTCACCGAACACTGAAGCTTTCTTT,CAWNYSPNTEAFF
TRBD1,NA,TRBV12-5,TRBJ1-5,TGTGCTAGTGCCCATGGACAGGGGAATCAGCCCCAGCATTTT,CASAHGQGNQPQHF
NA,NA,TRBV9,TRBJ1-1,TGTGCCAGCAGCGTAACCTGGGGACAAAACACTGAAGCTTTCTTT,CASSVTWGQNTEAFF
NA,NA,TRBV6-5,TRBJ1-1,TGTGCCAGCAGCCAAGGGAGCAGCGTCACTGAAGCTTTCTTT,CASSQGSSVTEAFF
NA,NA,TRBV5-6,TRBJ2-1,TGTGCCAGCAGCTTGTCCGGGGCCTTCTCCTACAATGAGCAGTTCTTC,CASSLSGAFSYNEQFF
NA,NA,TRBV21-1,TRBJ2-3,TGTGCCAGCAGCAAAGGTTTGGGGCCCCCAGATACGCAGTATTTT,CASSKGLGPPDTQYF
NA,NA,TRBV11-3,TRBJ2-5,TGTGCCAGCAGCTCGCCACGGGGAACGGAGACCCAGTACTTC,CASSSPRGTETQYF
NA,once,TRBV10-2,TRBJ1-3,TGCGCCAGCAGAGTCAGTGGAAACACCATATATTTT,CASRVSGNTIYF
NA,NA,TRBV9,TRBJ2-2,TGTGCCAGCGGAGGGAACACCGGGGAGCTGTTTTTT,CASGGNTGELFF
NA,NA,TRBV2,TRBJ1-1,TGTGCCAGCAGTGAAGGCGGGGGTAACACTGAAGCTTTCTTT,CASSEGGGNTEAFF
TRBD1,NA,TRBV4-1,TRBJ1-1,TGCGCCAGCAGCCAACGGGACAGATCGGGCACTGAAGCTTTCTTT,CASSQRDRSGTEAFF
TRBD1,NA,TRBV2,TRBJ2-6,TGTGCCAGCAGTTGGGGACAGGGCCATTCTGGGGCCAACGTCCTGACTTTC,CASSWGQGHSGANVLTF
NA,NA,TRBV15,TRBJ2-7,TGTGCCACCAGCAGGGGTCGGGAGCAGTACTTC,CATSRGREQYF
NA,NA,TRBV28,TRBJ2-5,TGTGCCAGCAGCCATACCCCACCTGGCCAAGAGACCCAGTACTTC,CASSHTPPGQETQYF
TRBD1,NA,TRBV19,TRBJ1-2,TGTGCCAGTAGTAGCGCAGGGGGCTACGGTGGCTACACCTTC,CASSSAGGYGGYTF
NA,NA,TRBV7-2,TRBJ1-4,TGTGCCAGCAGCTTAGATCCCACAGGGATGCGTGAAAAACTGTTTTTT,CASSLDPTGMREKLFF
TRBD1,once,TRBV6-1,TRBJ2-5,TGTGCCAGCAGTGAAGGGACAGGGGAAGAGACCCAGTACTTC,CASSEGTGEETQYF
NA,NA,TRBV18,TRBJ2-5,TGTGCCAGCTCACCTTACGGCACCCTCCAAGAGACCCAGTACTTC,CASSPYGTLQETQYF
NA,NA,TRBV7-2,TRBJ2-7,TGTGCCAGCAGCTCCGCGGACAGAAGCTCCTACGAGCAGTACTTC,CASSSADRSSYEQYF